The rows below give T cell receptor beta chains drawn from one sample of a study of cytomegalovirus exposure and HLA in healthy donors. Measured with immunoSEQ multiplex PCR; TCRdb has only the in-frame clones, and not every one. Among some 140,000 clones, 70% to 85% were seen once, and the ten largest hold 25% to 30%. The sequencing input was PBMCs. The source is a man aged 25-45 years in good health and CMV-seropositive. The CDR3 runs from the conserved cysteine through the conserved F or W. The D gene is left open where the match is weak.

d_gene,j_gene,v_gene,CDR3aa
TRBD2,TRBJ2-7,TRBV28,CASSSGTSGRQRYEQYF
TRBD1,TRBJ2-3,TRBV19,CASSTPDRASTDTQYF
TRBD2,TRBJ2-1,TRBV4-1,CASSQGYSGRANEQFF
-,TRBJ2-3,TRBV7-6,CASSQAGTSTDTQYF
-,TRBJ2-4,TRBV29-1,CSVRPGLAKNIQYF
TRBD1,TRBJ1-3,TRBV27,CASSRDRDGNTIYF
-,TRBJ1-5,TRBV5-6,CASSAGRQNQPQHF
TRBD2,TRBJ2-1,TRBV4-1,CASSQDTGGEQFF
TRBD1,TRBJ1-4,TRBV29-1,CSVWLQGRDEKLFF
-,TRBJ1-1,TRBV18,CASTVTGNTEAFF
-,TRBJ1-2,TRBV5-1,CASSLDRLANYGYTF
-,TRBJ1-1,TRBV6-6,CASSYGGASPEAFF
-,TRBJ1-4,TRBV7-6,CASSLGTPGDGEKLFF
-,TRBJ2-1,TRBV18,CASSRLPSSYNEQFF
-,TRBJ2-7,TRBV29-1,CSVGGQLEQYF
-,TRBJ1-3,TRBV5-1,CASSLQGLSGNTIYF
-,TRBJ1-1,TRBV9,CASSVGRATEAFF
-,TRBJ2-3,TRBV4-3,CASSPPPREDTQYF
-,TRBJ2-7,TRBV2,CASSSAYEQYF
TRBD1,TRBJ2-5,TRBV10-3,CAITGQGKETQYF
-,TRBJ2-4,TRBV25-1,CASSPHGAGQNIQYF
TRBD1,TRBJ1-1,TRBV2,CASSDGRGRGTEAFF
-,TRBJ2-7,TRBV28,CASSLSNRPTGTQYF
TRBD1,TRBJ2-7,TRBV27,CASSLSPGQGYEQYF
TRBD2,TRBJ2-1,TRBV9,CASSLAGSLSSEQFF
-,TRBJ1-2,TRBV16,CASSQSGSYYGYTF
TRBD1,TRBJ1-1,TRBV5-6,CASSTLRGLGTEAFF
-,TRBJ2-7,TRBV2,CASARGLSYEQYF
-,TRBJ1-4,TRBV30,CAWSLRGPQFF
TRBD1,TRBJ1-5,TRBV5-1,CASSPTGPNQPQHF
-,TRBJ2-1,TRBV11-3,CASSLEGAGKNEQFF
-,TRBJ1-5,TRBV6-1,CASRTLGSSNQPQHF
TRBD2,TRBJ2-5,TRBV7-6,CASSHTSGRAGETQYF
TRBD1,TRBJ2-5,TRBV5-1,CASSFDRVETQYF
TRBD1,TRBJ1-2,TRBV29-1,CSVKGQARDGGDGYTF
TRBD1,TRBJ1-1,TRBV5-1,CASSSGQGTAEAFF
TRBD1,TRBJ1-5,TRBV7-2,CASSTDRSQPQHF
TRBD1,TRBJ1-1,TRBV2,CASSKDRGLRMNTEAFF
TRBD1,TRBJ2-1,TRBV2,CAGSGTGGYNEQFF
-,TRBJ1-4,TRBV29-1,CSVEGRGSEKLFF
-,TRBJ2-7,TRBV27,CASSLNVGNYEQYF
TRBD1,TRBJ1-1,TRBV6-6,CASSQPGTGGSGAFF
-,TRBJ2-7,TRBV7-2,CASSSTYEQYF
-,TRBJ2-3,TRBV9,CASSEPPVLGFSDTQYF
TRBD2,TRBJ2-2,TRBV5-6,CASSSPTSGRANTGELFF
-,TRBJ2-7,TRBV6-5,CASSYSRSTTGSEQYF
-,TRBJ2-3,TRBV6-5,CASSSGSLDTQYF
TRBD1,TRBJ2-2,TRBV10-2,CASSRTGLNTGELFF